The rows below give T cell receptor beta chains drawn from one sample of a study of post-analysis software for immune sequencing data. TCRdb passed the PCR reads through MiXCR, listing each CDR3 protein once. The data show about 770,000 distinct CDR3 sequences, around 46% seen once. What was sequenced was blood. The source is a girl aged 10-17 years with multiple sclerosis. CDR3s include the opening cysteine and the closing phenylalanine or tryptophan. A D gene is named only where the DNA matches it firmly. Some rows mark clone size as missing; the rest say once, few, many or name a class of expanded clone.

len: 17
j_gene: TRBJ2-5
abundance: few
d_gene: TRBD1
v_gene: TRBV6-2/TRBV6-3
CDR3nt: TGTGCCAGCAGTTACGGCTTCGGACAGGGGGCGCGGGAGACCCAGTACTTC
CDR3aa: CASSYGFGQGARETQYF

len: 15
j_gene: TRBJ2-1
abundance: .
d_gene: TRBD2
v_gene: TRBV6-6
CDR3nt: TGTGCCAGCAGTTACGTGGCGGGAGCCTCCAATGAGCAGTTCTTC
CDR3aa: CASSYVAGASNEQFF

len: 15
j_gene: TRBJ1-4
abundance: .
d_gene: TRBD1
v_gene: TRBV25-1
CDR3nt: TGTGCCAGTACAGGGGGCGCCGGTTGGAATGAAAAACTGTTTTTT
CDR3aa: CASTGGAGWNEKLFF

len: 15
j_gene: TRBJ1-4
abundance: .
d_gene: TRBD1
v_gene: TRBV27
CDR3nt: TGTGCCAGCAGGCCTACCGGGACAGGTTGGGAAAAACTGTTTTTT
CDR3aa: CASRPTGTGWEKLFF

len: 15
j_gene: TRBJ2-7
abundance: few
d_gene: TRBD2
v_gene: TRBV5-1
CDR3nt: TGCGCCAGCAGCTTGGTCGAGACTAGCGGCTACGAGCAGTACTTC
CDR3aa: CASSLVETSGYEQYF

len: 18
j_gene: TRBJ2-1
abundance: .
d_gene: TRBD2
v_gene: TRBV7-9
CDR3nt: TGTGCCAGCGAAGTTGAGCTAGCGGGCCTAAGCTCCTACAATGAGCAGTTCTTC
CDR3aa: CASEVELAGLSSYNEQFF

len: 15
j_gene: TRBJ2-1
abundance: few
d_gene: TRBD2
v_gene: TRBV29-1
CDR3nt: TGCAGCGTTGGACAGCGGGAGGGCCTGAGGAATGAGCAGTTCTTC
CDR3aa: CSVGQREGLRNEQFF

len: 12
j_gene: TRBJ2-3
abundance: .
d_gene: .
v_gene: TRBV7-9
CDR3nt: TGTGCCAGCAGCTTAATGGTCTCTACGCAGTATTTT
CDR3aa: CASSLMVSTQYF

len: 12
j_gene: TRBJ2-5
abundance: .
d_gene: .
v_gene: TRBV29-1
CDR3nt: TGCAGCGTCCAGGGCGCTCGGGAGACCCAGTACTTC
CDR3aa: CSVQGARETQYF

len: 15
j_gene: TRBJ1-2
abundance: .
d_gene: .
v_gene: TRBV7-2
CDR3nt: TGTGCCAGCAGCCGGGGTAGTGGGGGCTTATATGGCTACACCTTC
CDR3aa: CASSRGSGGLYGYTF

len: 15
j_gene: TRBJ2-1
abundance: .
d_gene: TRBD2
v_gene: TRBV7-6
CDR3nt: TGTGCCAGCAGCTCTAGCGGGAGGGTAGGGGATGAGCAGTTCTTC
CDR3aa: CASSSSGRVGDEQFF

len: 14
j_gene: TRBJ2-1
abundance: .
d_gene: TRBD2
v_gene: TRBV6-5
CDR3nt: TGTGCCAGCAGTGCGCTAGCGGGGCTCCATGAGCAGTTCTTC
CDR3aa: CASSALAGLHEQFF

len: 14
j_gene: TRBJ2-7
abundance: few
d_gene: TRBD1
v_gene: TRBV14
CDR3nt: TGTGCCAGCAGCCAATTGACAGGGCCCGACGAGCAGTACTTC
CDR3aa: CASSQLTGPDEQYF

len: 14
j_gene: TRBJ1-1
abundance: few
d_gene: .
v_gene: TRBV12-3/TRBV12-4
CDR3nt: TGTGCCAGCAGTCCCGCACACCTGAACACTGAAGCTTTCTTT
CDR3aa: CASSPAHLNTEAFF

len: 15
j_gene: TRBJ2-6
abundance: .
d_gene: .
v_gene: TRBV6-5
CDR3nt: TGTGCCAGCATTGACCGATTGGCTGGGGCCAACGTCCTGACTTTC
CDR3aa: CASIDRLAGANVLTF

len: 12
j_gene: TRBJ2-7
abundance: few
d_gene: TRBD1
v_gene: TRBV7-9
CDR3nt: TGTGCCAGCAGCTTTACAGGGGATGTGCAGTACTTC
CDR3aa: CASSFTGDVQYF

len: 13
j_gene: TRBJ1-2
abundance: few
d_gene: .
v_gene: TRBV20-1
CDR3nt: TGCAGTGCTAATCTAGATTCCATCTATGGCTACACCTTC
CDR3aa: CSANLDSIYGYTF

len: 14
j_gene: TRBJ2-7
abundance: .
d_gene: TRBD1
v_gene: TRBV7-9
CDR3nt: TGTGCCAGCAGCTCGGGACAGGGAGAAGACGAGCAGTACTTC
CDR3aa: CASSSGQGEDEQYF

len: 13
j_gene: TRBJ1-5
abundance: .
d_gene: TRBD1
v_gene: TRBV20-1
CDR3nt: TGCAGTGCTGGACAGGGGGCCGGCCAGCCCCAGCATTTT
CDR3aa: CSAGQGAGQPQHF